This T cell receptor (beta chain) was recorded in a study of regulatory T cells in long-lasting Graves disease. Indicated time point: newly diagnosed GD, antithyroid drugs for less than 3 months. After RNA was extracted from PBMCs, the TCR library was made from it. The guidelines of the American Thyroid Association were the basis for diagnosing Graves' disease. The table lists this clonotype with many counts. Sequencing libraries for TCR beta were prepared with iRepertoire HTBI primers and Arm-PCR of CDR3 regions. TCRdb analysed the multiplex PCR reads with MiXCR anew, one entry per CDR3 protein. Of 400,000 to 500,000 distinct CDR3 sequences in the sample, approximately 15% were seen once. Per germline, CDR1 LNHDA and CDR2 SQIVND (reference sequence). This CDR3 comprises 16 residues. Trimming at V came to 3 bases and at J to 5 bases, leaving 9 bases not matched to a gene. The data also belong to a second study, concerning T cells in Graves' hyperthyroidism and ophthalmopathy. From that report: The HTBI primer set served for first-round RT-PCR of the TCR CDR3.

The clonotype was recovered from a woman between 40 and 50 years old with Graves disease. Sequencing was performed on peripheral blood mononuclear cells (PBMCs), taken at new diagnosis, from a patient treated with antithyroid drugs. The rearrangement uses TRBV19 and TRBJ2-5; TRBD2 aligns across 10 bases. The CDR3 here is CASSMGLAGVSETQYF. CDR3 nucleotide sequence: TGTGCCAGTAGTATGGGTCTAGCGGGAGTTTCGGAGACCCAGTACTTC.